Sequencing of this T cell receptor (beta chain) was carried out in a study of T cell repertoires in cytomegalovirus infection. Overall study context: Public TCR beta signatures marked donors with CMV infection and the matching HLA.

TCRdb itself ran the reads through MiXCR, one entry per CDR3 protein. The sample records 650,000 to 900,000 distinct CDR3 sequences, about 31% being singletons. Study-wide results and caveats: Pooled public TCR beta family frequency picked out CMV carriers with the relevant HLA. There were HLA-C-restricted CMV-specific TCR beta clonotypes dominating the ex vivo response.

This clonotype was recorded a few times. As yet, its antigen is unknown. Trimming shortened V by 2 bases and J by 3 bases, and 18 bases separated the two germline ends. The germline V gene encodes CDR1 SGHRS and CDR2 YFSETQ. The CDR3 totals 17 residues. Sample: cultured CD8+ T cells from PBMCs, taken from culture after CMV antigen stimulation. J is TRBJ2-1 and V is TRBV5-1, with D perhaps TRBD1 (6 bases). The source is a human donor in good health (CMV status not recorded). Some clones in this sample may be carry-over from other donors' samples. For the CDR3, the DNA is TGCGCCAGCAGCTTTCCGGTGGCAGGGGTTGGCTACAATGAGCAGTTCTTC. Translated, it gives CASSFPVAGVGYNEQFF.